A single T cell receptor (beta chain) is shown here with its context. The antigen is unknown. This record comes from a study of human CD8 memory T cell subsets. Broader study findings: Overlapping only minimally, the repertoires of stem-like memory and precursor exhausted T cells were largely separate from each other. Diversity, per Chao1 estimates, appeared greater in stem-like memory T cells than in precursor exhausted T cells.

The study used negative magnetic separation to enrich total CD8+ T cells. CDR3 length: 15 amino acids. Germline CDR1 is LNHNV and CDR2 is YYDKDF (reference sequence). It was UMI-labeled 5' RACE by which the TCR beta libraries were made. TCRdb derives one entry per CDR3 protein from the 5' RACE reads, leaving out DNA. This sample's clone table lists approximately 4,300 distinct CDR3 sequences. Specimen: CD8+ T cells from PBMCs. The chain recombines TRBV15 with TRBJ1-1. The source is a human donor in good health. CDR3 loop: CATSRDVEGATEAFF.